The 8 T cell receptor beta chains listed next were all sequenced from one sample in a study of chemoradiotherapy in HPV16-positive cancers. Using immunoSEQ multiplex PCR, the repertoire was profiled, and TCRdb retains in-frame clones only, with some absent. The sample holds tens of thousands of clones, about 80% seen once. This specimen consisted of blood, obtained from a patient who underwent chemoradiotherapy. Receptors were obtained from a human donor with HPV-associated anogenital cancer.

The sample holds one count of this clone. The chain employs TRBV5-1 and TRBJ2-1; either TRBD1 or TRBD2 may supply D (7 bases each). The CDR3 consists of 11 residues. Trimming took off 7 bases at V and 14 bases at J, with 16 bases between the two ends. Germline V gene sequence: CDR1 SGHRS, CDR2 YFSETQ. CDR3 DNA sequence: TGCGCCAGCGGCCAGGGGGGGGCCGAGTTCTTC. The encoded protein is CASGQGGAEFF.

DNA for the CDR3: TGTGCCAGCTCAAAAATGGCGGGAAACACCATATATTTT. Protein: CASSKMAGNTIYF. The V call is TRBV2, the J call TRBJ1-3; the D is unclear. Germline-derived CDR1 and CDR2 are SNHLY and FYNNEI. There are 13 residues in the CDR3. V dropped 8 bases and J dropped 4 bases, with 12 bases sitting between them.

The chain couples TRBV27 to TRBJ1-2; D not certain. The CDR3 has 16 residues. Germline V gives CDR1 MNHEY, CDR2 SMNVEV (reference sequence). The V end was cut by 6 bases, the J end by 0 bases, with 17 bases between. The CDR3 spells CASSHFSRDANYGYTF. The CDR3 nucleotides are TGTGCCAGCAGCCACTTCAGCAGAGACGCTAACTATGGCTACACCTTC.

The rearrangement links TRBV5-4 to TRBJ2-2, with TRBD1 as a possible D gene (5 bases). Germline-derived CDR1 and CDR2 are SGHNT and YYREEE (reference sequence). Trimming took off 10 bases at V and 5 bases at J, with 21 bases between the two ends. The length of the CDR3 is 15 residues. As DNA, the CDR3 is TGTGCCTTCCAATCCAGGCCGGCAGGGACCGGGGAGCTGTTTTTT. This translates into CAFQSRPAGTGELFF.

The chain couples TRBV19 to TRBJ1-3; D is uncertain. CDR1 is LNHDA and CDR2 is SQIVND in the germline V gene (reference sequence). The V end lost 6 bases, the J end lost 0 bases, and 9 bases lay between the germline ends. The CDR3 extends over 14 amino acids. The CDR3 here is CASSEASSGNTIYF. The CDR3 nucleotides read TGTGCCAGTAGCGAAGCCAGCTCTGGAAACACCATATATTTT.

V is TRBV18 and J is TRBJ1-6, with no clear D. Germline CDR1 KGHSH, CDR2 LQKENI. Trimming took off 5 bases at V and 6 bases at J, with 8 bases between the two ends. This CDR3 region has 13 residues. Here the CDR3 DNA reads TGTGCCAGCTCAGAACATTTTAATTCACCCCTCCACTTT. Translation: CASSEHFNSPLHF.

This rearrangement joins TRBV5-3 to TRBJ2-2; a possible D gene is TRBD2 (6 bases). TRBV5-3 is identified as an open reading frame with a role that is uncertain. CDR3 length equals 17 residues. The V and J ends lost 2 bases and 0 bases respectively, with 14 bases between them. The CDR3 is CARSFEVREANTGELFF. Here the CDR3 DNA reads TGTGCCAGAAGCTTCGAGGTAAGGGAGGCGAACACCGGGGAGCTGTTTTTT.

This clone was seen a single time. DNA for the CDR3: TGTGCCAGCAGCTTAGCGCGGTTCGGGGGATCCTACGAGCAGTACTTC. Its translation: CASSLARFGGSYEQYF. V gene TRBV7-9 combines with J gene TRBJ2-7, with D perhaps TRBD2 (6 bases). Trimming left V 0 bases short and J 1 base short, with 13 bases between. Germline V gene data show CDR1 as SEHNR and CDR2 as FQNEAQ (reference sequence). The CDR3 is 16 amino acids.